This T cell receptor (beta chain) was obtained from a study of control samples from healthy donors and cancer patients. Per the germline V gene, CDR1 is SGHAT and CDR2 is FQNNGV. V was shortened by 3 bases and J by 3 bases, with 12 bases between the two germline ends. This CDR3 spans 14 amino acids. TCRdb's table, derived via immunoSEQ multiplex PCR, lists solely in-frame clones and lacks some. The table counts 150,000 to 200,000 clones; roughly 2% lies in the top ten. This chain links TRBV11-2 with TRBJ2-7; D is tentatively TRBD1 or TRBD2 (5 bases each). Sequenced: blood. This receptor was obtained from a young woman in good health. The CDR3 coding sequence is TGTGCCAGCAGCTTTCCGGGACGGTACTACGAGCAGTACTTC. It encodes CASSFPGRYYEQYF.